One and the same sample provided the 31 T cell receptor beta chains below, sequenced in a study of CD8 T cells in Susac syndrome. Reverse transcription of about 0.45 to 1 ug RNA was carried out with random hexamers. TCRdb re-analysed the immunoSEQ multiplex PCR reads in MiXCR, keeping a single row per CDR3 protein. The sample includes roughly 150,000 distinct CDR3 sequences, approximately 95% of them seen just once. Sequencing was performed on CD4+ T cells from PBMCs. Every receptor here comes from a human donor with Susac syndrome.

This chain connects TRBV7-2 to TRBJ1-4, with a tentative D call TRBD1 (6 bases). The CDR3 is 14 residues long. Per germline, CDR1 SGHTA and CDR2 FQGNSA. The ends were cut back, 5 bases at V and 10 bases at J, with 17 bases in the middle. The CDR3: CASSDRGQSGKLFF. CDR3 nucleotides: TGTGCCAGCAGCGATCGGGGGCAATCGGGAAAACTGTTTTTT. Supplemented by reference TRBV7-2 and TRBJ1-4, the full variable domain reads GAGVSQSPSNKVTEKGKDVELRCDPISGHTALYWYRQSLGQGLEFLIYFQGNSAPDKSGLPSDRFSAERTGGSVSTLTIQRTQQEDSAVYLCASSDRGQSGKLFFGSGTQLSVL.

The chain recombines TRBV19 with TRBJ2-2; unclear D gene. The CDR3 totals 12 residues. V lost 8 bases, J lost 9 bases, and 13 bases lay in between. Per the germline V gene, CDR1 is LNHDA and CDR2 is SQIVND (reference sequence). CDR3 sequence: CASGDRGRELFF. The CDR3 DNA reads TGTGCCAGTGGCGACCGCGGCAGGGAGCTGTTTTTT.

The chain is built from TRBV3-1 and TRBJ2-1; D unresolved. V lost 3 bases and J 7 bases, leaving 10 bases between the germline ends. Germline CDR1 and CDR2: LGHDT and YNNKEL (reference sequence). The CDR3 runs to 13 residues. In DNA, the CDR3 is TGTGCCAGCAGCCAGGTACACAGTAATGAGCAGTTCTTC. It is translated as CASSQVHSNEQFF.

This chain uses TRBV11-1 with TRBJ2-2; no firm D call. CDR3 length equals 15 residues. The V and J ends lost 3 bases and 2 bases respectively, with 10 bases between them. Germline V gives CDR1 SGHAT, CDR2 FQDESV (reference sequence). The CDR3 nucleotides are TGTGCCAGCAGCTTGATATTACAAAACACCGGGGAGCTGTTTTTT. It yields the protein CASSLILQNTGELFF.

Remarks on this clonotype: The junction shows a germline mismatch at one end, possibly a read error. The chain has TRBV29-1 and TRBJ1-2; 8 bases are shared with TRBD1. CDR3 size: 13 residues. Germline CDR1 reads SQVTM; CDR2 reads ANQGSEA. CDR3 amino acids: CSVQDTGGYGYTF. The CDR3 DNA sequence: TGCAGCGTTCAAGATACAGGGGGCTATGGCTACACCTTC.

This rearrangement joins TRBV5-6 to TRBJ2-6; 7 bases agree with TRBD1. V was clipped by 4 bases and J by 0 bases; unmatched bases: 7. This CDR3 is built from 17 residues. Germline values: CDR1 SGHDT, CDR2 YYEEEE. CDR3 sequence (DNA): TGTGCCAGCAGCACCGGGACAGTCAACTCTGGGGCCAACGTCCTGACTTTC. Its translation is CASSTGTVNSGANVLTF.

V gene TRBV6-5 combines with J gene TRBJ1-1; a possible D gene is TRBD1 (5 bases). The CDR3 sequence is 12 residues long. CDR1 is MNHEY and CDR2 is SVGAGI in the germline V gene. V lost 7 bases and J 5 bases, leaving 11 bases between the germline ends. This CDR3 reads CASTQKGTEAFF. The CDR3 DNA follows: TGTGCCAGCACTCAGAAGGGGACTGAAGCTTTCTTT.

The chain carries TRBV29-1 and TRBJ1-4; D is possibly TRBD1 (5 bases). The CDR3 is 14 residues long. Trimming took 6 bases from V and 4 from J, leaving 15 bases between them. Germline V gene data show CDR1 as SQVTM and CDR2 as ANQGSEA. The chain's CDR3 is CSVTQGSYNEKLFF. CDR3 in DNA: TGCAGCGTGACCCAGGGATCTTATAATGAAAAACTGTTTTTT. Full variable domain (outside the CDR3, taken from reference TRBV29-1 and TRBJ1-4): SAVISQKPSRDICQRGTSLTIQCQVDSQVTMMFWYRQQPGQSLTLIATANQGSEATYESGFVIDKFPISRPNLTFSTLTVSNMSPEDSSIYLCSVTQGSYNEKLFFGSGTQLSVL.

The chain has TRBV5-6 and TRBJ2-7, with D perhaps TRBD1 or TRBD2 (5 bases each). CDR1 and CDR2 (germline): SGHDT, YYEEEE. Trimming took 3 bases from V and 6 from J, leaving 10 bases between them. The CDR3 extends over 12 amino acids. The DNA of the CDR3 is TGTGCCAGCAGCTGGGACGGGGCCGAGCAGTACTTC. This codes for CASSWDGAEQYF.

The chain links TRBV29-1 to TRBJ2-2, with a weak D call TRBD1 (6 bases). Germline assignment: CDR1 SQVTM and CDR2 ANQGSEA. Trimming took off 5 bases at V and 0 bases at J, with 13 bases between the two ends. This CDR3 spans 15 amino acids. The CDR3 DNA is TGCAGCGTTACCCCGGGACATCCGAACACCGGGGAGCTGTTTTTT. Translation gives CSVTPGHPNTGELFF.

The chain joins TRBV19 to TRBJ2-7, with 8 bases matching TRBD2. V dropped 3 bases and J dropped 1; count of bases not matched to a gene: 8. The CDR3 covers 16 residues. Germline V lookup: CDR1 LNHDA, CDR2 SQIVND (reference sequence). The CDR3 DNA is TGTGCCAGTAGTATGTGGGGACTAGGTGTTTCCTACGAGCAGTACTTC. As protein: CASSMWGLGVSYEQYF.

The sample holds one count of this clonotype. The rearrangement links TRBV20-1 to TRBJ2-1; D might be TRBD1 (6 bases). Trimming removed 3 bases at V and 7 bases at J, with 13 bases between. Germline V gene lookup returns CDR1 DFQATT and CDR2 SNEGSKA (reference sequence). CDR3 length: 13 amino acids. The CDR3, as DNA: TGCAGTGCTAGTCGAAGAACAGGGAATGAGCAGTTCTTC. Translating gives CSASRRTGNEQFF.

The chain uses TRBV9 and TRBJ2-2; no clear D gene. Germline V gene data show CDR1 as SGDLS and CDR2 as YYNGEE. The CDR3 has 16 amino acids. The ends were cut back, 0 bases at V and 7 bases at J, with 16 bases in the middle. CDR3 bases: TGTGCCAGCAGCGTAGCGGCAGCTTCCAGGCTCGGGGAGCTGTTTTTT. This translates into CASSVAAASRLGELFF.

The chain joins TRBV4-3 to TRBJ2-2, with 7 bases identical to TRBD1. The junction had 7 bases not matched to a gene; V was cut back by 4 bases and J by 5 bases. Germline CDR1 and CDR2: LGHNA and YSLEER. This CDR3 is 15 amino acids long. In DNA form, the CDR3 reads TGCGCCAGCAGCCTAGACCCCAGGGGGACCGGGGAGCTGTTTTTT. This codes for CASSLDPRGTGELFF.

This chain uses TRBV4-1 with TRBJ2-2, with D possibly TRBD2 on 6 matching bases. Germline V gives CDR1 MGHRA, CDR2 YSYEKL. The CDR3 has 17 amino acids. Trimming shortened V by 5 bases and J by 5 bases, and 21 bases separated the two germline ends. The CDR3 DNA follows: TGCGCCAGCAGCGCTAGAGGGACTTCCCGACGGACCGGGGAGCTGTTTTTT. This gives the protein CASSARGTSRRTGELFF.

The chain employs TRBV6-6 and TRBJ2-3; D assignment may be TRBD1 or TRBD2 (5 bases each). V was trimmed by 3 bases and J by 2 bases, leaving 9 bases between them. This CDR3 contains 14 residues. The germline V gene has CDR1 MNHNY and CDR2 SVGAGI (reference sequence). DNA of the CDR3: TGTGCCAGCAGTTATCCGGGGCCCACAGATACGCAGTATTTT. Its protein is CASSYPGPTDTQYF.

The chain has TRBV12-3 or TRBV12-4 and TRBJ1-2; no firm D call. The CDR3 has 13 amino acids. The V and J ends lost 7 bases and 4 bases respectively, with 13 bases between them. The CDR3 spells CASTPAVGYGYTF. Here the CDR3 DNA reads TGTGCCAGCACTCCGGCAGTGGGCTATGGCTACACCTTC.

The V call is TRBV15, the J call TRBJ1-6; 10 nucleotides match TRBD1. The CDR3 covers 17 residues. CDR1 is LNHNV, CDR2 YYDKDF, per germline (reference sequence). Unmatched junction bases numbered 6, after V lost 0 bases and J lost 7 bases. CDR3 residues: CATSRDIRTGGNSPLHF. The CDR3 DNA sequence: TGTGCCACCAGCAGAGATATTCGGACAGGGGGGAATTCACCCCTCCACTTT.

The chain uses TRBV7-2 and TRBJ2-5; D could derive from TRBD1 or TRBD2 (5 bases each). Germline V gene lookup returns CDR1 SGHTA and CDR2 FQGNSA. V was trimmed by 3 bases and J by 0 bases, leaving 8 bases between them. The CDR3 has 14 amino acids. Here the CDR3 DNA reads TGTGCCAGCAGCTTCGGGGCCAACCAAGAGACCCAGTACTTC. It specifies CASSFGANQETQYF.

The chain joins TRBV25-1 to TRBJ2-5, with TRBD1 identical over 9 bases. Germline V gene lookup returns CDR1 MGHDK and CDR2 SYGVNS. There are 14 residues in the CDR3. V gave up 6 bases and J gave up 5 bases; unmatched junction bases: 7. The CDR3 is CASRGGQGRETQYF. The DNA for the CDR3 is TGTGCCAGCAGAGGAGGACAGGGGAGGGAGACCCAGTACTTC.

The V gene is TRBV10-3, the J gene TRBJ2-3, with D hard to call. Germline-derived CDR1 and CDR2 are ENHRY and SYGVKD. The CDR3 consists of 15 residues. V shed 2 bases and J shed 5 bases, with 14 bases lying between them. CDR3: CAISEPSTRGDTQYF. The CDR3, as DNA: TGTGCCATCAGTGAGCCCTCTACCCGTGGAGATACGCAGTATTTT.

The sample holds one count of this clonotype. This chain joins TRBV7-2 and TRBJ2-7; the D gene is possibly TRBD2 (6 bases). The CDR3 has 14 residues. Trimming took off 5 bases at V and 0 bases at J, with 11 bases between the two ends. Germline assignment: CDR1 SGHTA and CDR2 FQGNSA. CDR3 in amino acids: CASSGGSGSYEQYF. Written as DNA, the CDR3 is TGTGCCAGCAGCGGAGGTAGCGGCTCCTACGAGCAGTACTTC. Drawing the rest from reference TRBV7-2 and TRBJ2-7, the complete variable domain is GAGVSQSPSNKVTEKGKDVELRCDPISGHTALYWYRQSLGQGLEFLIYFQGNSAPDKSGLPSDRFSAERTGGSVSTLTIQRTQQEDSAVYLCASSGGSGSYEQYFGPGTRLTVT.

This chain connects TRBV7-8 to TRBJ2-5, with D maybe TRBD2 (5 bases). This CDR3 is 14 amino acids long. Germline CDR1 and CDR2: SGHVS and FQNEAQ. Trimming cost V 5 bases and J 7 bases, with 17 bases left between them. CDR3 in amino acids: CASSPGDNPRTQYF. The CDR3 bases are TGTGCCAGCAGCCCCGGGGATAACCCTCGGACCCAGTACTTC.

This chain uses TRBV4-3 with TRBJ2-1; D is unclear. The CDR3 has 15 amino acids. V was cut by 0 bases and J by 6 bases, with 12 bases left in between. In germline, CDR1 is LGHNA, CDR2 YSLEER. Here the CDR3 reads CASSQEERDSNEQFF. Here the CDR3 DNA reads TGCGCCAGCAGCCAAGAGGAAAGAGACTCCAATGAGCAGTTCTTC.

This chain connects TRBV7-9 to TRBJ1-2; maybe TRBD1 (6 bases). The germline CDR1 and CDR2 sequences are SEHNR and FQNEAQ (reference sequence). The length of the CDR3 is 15 residues. The V and J ends lost 1 base and 4 bases respectively, with 13 bases between them. The DNA of the CDR3 is TGTGCCAGCAGCTTAGGACAGGCCTTTGGCTATGGCTACACCTTC. Translation gives CASSLGQAFGYGYTF.

The chain joins TRBV5-1 to TRBJ1-2, with D tentatively TRBD1 (5 bases). Germline CDR1 is SGHRS and CDR2 is YFSETQ. Trimming stripped 6 bases from V and 0 bases from J, with 18 bases between. The CDR3 has 16 residues. Here the CDR3 reads CASTKYPEGTNYGYTF. In DNA, the CDR3 is TGCGCCAGCACGAAATATCCAGAGGGGACTAACTATGGCTACACCTTC. The full variable domain, in which reference TRBV5-1 and TRBJ1-2 provide the parts outside the CDR3, is KAGVTQTPRYLIKTRGQQVTLSCSPISGHRSVSWYQQTPGQGLQFLFEYFSETQRNKGNFPGRFSGRQFSNSRSEMNVSTLELGDSALYLCASTKYPEGTNYGYTFGSGTRLTVV.

This chain uses TRBV20-1 with TRBJ2-5; D may be TRBD1 (6 bases). Germline CDR1 reads DFQATT; CDR2 reads SNEGSKA (reference sequence). The CDR3 length is 13 residues. V was cut by 6 bases and J by 2 bases, with 13 bases left in between. CDR3 sequence reads: CSAFSDRQETQYF. CDR3 DNA sequence: TGCAGTGCATTTTCGGACAGACAAGAGACCCAGTACTTC.

J is TRBJ1-6 and V is TRBV6-5; 7 bases map to TRBD1. The CDR3 is made up of 13 amino acids. With 2 bases clipped from V and 8 bases from J, the junction kept 0 bases outside the gene matches. CDR1 is MNHEY, CDR2 SVGAGI, per germline. CDR3 residues: CASSYTGDSPLHF. The CDR3 DNA reads TGTGCCAGCAGTTACACAGGGGATTCACCCCTCCACTTT.

This chain connects TRBV20-1 to TRBJ1-1, with 8 bases fitting TRBD1. The germline gives CDR1 DFQATT, CDR2 SNEGSKA (reference sequence). The CDR3 totals 14 residues. The junction had 5 bases not matched to a gene; V was cut back by 4 bases and J by 1 base. The CDR3 reads CSATLTGANTEAFF. The CDR3 nucleotides read TGCAGTGCTACCCTGACAGGGGCGAACACTGAAGCTTTCTTT.

This chain connects TRBV12-3 or TRBV12-4 to TRBJ1-1, with a weak D call TRBD1 (6 bases). The CDR3 totals 14 residues. V lost 6 bases and J 6 bases, leaving 17 bases between the germline ends. The CDR3: CASRIGGSRSEAFF. The CDR3 DNA reads TGTGCCAGCAGGATAGGGGGAAGCCGCTCTGAAGCTTTCTTT.

V is TRBV5-1 and J is TRBJ1-5; a possible D gene is TRBD1 (6 bases). Trimming left V 4 bases short and J 6 bases short, with 17 bases between. From germline, CDR1 is SGHRS and CDR2 YFSETQ. The CDR3 totals 15 residues. CDR3 region: CASSPEPGASQPQHF. CDR3 nucleotides: TGCGCCAGCAGCCCAGAACCGGGGGCGAGTCAGCCCCAGCATTTT.